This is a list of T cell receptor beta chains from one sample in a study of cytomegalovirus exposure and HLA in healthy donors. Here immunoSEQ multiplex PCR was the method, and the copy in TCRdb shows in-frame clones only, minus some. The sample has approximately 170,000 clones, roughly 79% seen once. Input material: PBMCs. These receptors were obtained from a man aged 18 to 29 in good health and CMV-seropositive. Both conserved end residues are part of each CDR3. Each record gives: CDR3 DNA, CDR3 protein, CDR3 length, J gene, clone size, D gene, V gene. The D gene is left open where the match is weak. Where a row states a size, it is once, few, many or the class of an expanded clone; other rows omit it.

TGTGCCGTGAGACAGGGCCCCTACGAGCAGTACTTC	CAVRQGPYEQYF	12	TRBJ2-7	.	TRBD1	TRBV6-5
TGTGCCAGTAGTCTCCGGGACAGGGCTGAAGCTTTCTTT	CASSLRDRAEAFF	13	TRBJ1-1	.	TRBD1	TRBV19
TGTGCCACCAGCAGAGATCGTCCCGGGGGGGGCACTGAAGCTTTCTTT	CATSRDRPGGGTEAFF	16	TRBJ1-1	.	.	TRBV15
TGTGCCAGCAGCTCAGGACAGGGGGCGACTGAAGCTTTCTTT	CASSSGQGATEAFF	14	TRBJ1-1	few	TRBD1	TRBV7-8
TGTGCCAGCAGCCTTGACAGACAGTATGGCTACACCTTC	CASSLDRQYGYTF	13	TRBJ1-2	.	.	TRBV14
TGTGCCAGCAGTTCACCAGGGTGGACTGAAGCTTTCTTT	CASSSPGWTEAFF	13	TRBJ1-1	.	.	TRBV2
TGTGCCAGCAGCTTAAGGACTAGCGGGTACTCTAGCACAGATACGCAGTATTTT	CASSLRTSGYSSTDTQYF	18	TRBJ2-3	.	TRBD2	TRBV13
TGCGCCAGCAGCTTAGGGGGTTCTCCTCGGGAGCAGTACTTC	CASSLGGSPREQYF	14	TRBJ2-7	.	.	TRBV5-1
TGTGCCAGCAGCCCAGGGCCAGCGGGAAGGAATGAGCAGTTCTTC	CASSPGPAGRNEQFF	15	TRBJ2-1	.	TRBD2	TRBV7-9
TGTGCCAGCAGCTTGGATGAGACTAGCGTCATCGAGCAGTACTTC	CASSLDETSVIEQYF	15	TRBJ2-7	.	TRBD2	TRBV5-4
TGTGCCAGCACAACGGGGAGGGCCTCTGGGGCCAACGTCCTGACTTTC	CASTTGRASGANVLTF	16	TRBJ2-6	.	TRBD2	TRBV7-2
TGCGCCAGCAGCCAAGAACGGCGCCGAAGGGCTGGGGGGACTGAAGCTTTCTTT	CASSQERRRRAGGTEAFF	18	TRBJ1-1	.	.	TRBV4-1
TGTGCCAGCAGACAAGAGCGGGAAGCTTTCTTT	CASRQEREAFF	11	TRBJ1-1	.	.	TRBV7-9
TGTGCCAGCAGCCCCCCGACAGGACCTGAGCAGTTCTTC	CASSPPTGPEQFF	13	TRBJ2-1	.	.	TRBV6-6
TGTGCCTGGAGTGAGACAGGGATCACTGAAGCTTTCTTT	CAWSETGITEAFF	13	TRBJ1-1	.	TRBD1	TRBV30
TGTGCCAGCGCTAGACTCCGTGCCAATGAAAAACTGTTTTTT	CASARLRANEKLFF	14	TRBJ1-4	once	.	TRBV2
TGTGCCAGCAGGGGGACAGGGATCACCATATATTTT	CASRGTGITIYF	12	TRBJ1-3	.	TRBD1	TRBV9
TGTGCCAGCAGCTCGACTGACAGCGGGCAAAATGAAAAACTGTTTTTT	CASSSTDSGQNEKLFF	16	TRBJ1-4	.	.	TRBV7-9
TGTGCCAGCAGTTTAGGCGGGGGCGAGGGTTTGGCTTTCTTT	CASSLGGGEGLAFF	14	TRBJ1-1	.	.	TRBV28
TGTGCCAGCAGTTTATTTCGGGGTGCAACTAATGAAAAACTGTTTTTT	CASSLFRGATNEKLFF	16	TRBJ1-4	.	.	TRBV28
TGTGCCAGCTCACCCGTTAGGTCCCGAATCGGGGGGGCAAACACTGAAGCTTTCTTT	CASSPVRSRIGGANTEAFF	19	TRBJ1-1	.	.	TRBV18
TGTGCCAGCAGCGAAACGGGGGGATCTATCTACGAGCAGTACTTC	CASSETGGSIYEQYF	15	TRBJ2-7	.	TRBD2	TRBV7-3
TGTGCCAGCGGCACAGACCTAGAGACCCAGTACTTC	CASGTDLETQYF	12	TRBJ2-5	.	.	TRBV27
TGTGCCAGCAGCCAAACAAGGGGGGGGCAGCCCCAGCATTTT	CASSQTRGGQPQHF	14	TRBJ1-5	.	.	TRBV14
TGTGCCAGCACGGGATGGGAAGAGACCCAGTACTTC	CASTGWEETQYF	12	TRBJ2-5	.	.	TRBV6-1
TGTGCCAGCAGTTCACGGGACAGGCGAATTTCCTACAATGAGCAGTTCTTC	CASSSRDRRISYNEQFF	17	TRBJ2-1	.	TRBD1	TRBV27
TGTGCCAGCAGCTCCACTGGACAGCGCCAGCATTTT	CASSSTGQRQHF	12	TRBJ1-5	.	.	TRBV2
TGTGCCAGTAGTCGGGACAGGGGAACTGAAGCTTTCTTT	CASSRDRGTEAFF	13	TRBJ1-1	.	TRBD1	TRBV19
TGTGCCAGCAGTGAACGCAGGGTGGGCCAGCCCCAGCATTTT	CASSERRVGQPQHF	14	TRBJ1-5	.	.	TRBV6-1
TGTGCCAGTAGTTTCGGGACAGGGGTCTACGAGCAGTACTTC	CASSFGTGVYEQYF	14	TRBJ2-7	.	TRBD1	TRBV19
TGCAGCGTTGAGATAGTGAGAGAAGGCGGTGAAGCTTTCTTT	CSVEIVREGGEAFF	14	TRBJ1-1	.	.	TRBV29-1
TGTGCCAGCAGTTTGGGCAGGGGAATTTACGAGCAGTACTTC	CASSLGRGIYEQYF	14	TRBJ2-7	few	.	TRBV6-6
TGCAGCGTTGTCGGGCAGGGCAGTTCCTACGAGCAGTACTTC	CSVVGQGSSYEQYF	14	TRBJ2-7	.	.	TRBV29-1
TGTGCCAGCAGCTTGGTAGGGGGAGACTACAATGAGCAGTTCTTC	CASSLVGGDYNEQFF	15	TRBJ2-1	once	.	TRBV7-9
TGTGCCAGCAGCAAGACCGGGGGAGGGGCTCAGGCAAAAACTAATGAAAAACTGTTTTTT	CASSKTGGGAQAKTNEKLFF	20	TRBJ1-4	.	.	TRBV4-2
TGTGCCACTACGGAGACAGGGCGCAATCAGCCCCAGCATTTT	CATTETGRNQPQHF	14	TRBJ1-5	.	TRBD1	TRBV2
TGCGCCAGCAGCTCCGGGAGTTTTGAAGCTTTCTTT	CASSSGSFEAFF	12	TRBJ1-1	few	.	TRBV5-1
TGTGCCAGCAGCCCCCTCCCCCTAGCGGTAGAGACCCAGTACTTC	CASSPLPLAVETQYF	15	TRBJ2-5	.	TRBD2	TRBV11-2
TGTGCTAGTGGTTTGGCGCCGGGATCCAACACTGAAGCTTTCTTT	CASGLAPGSNTEAFF	15	TRBJ1-1	.	.	TRBV12-5
TGTGCCAGCAGATCGGGACTAGTGGGATCCGAGTACTTC	CASRSGLVGSEYF	13	TRBJ2-7	.	TRBD2	TRBV5-8
TGCGCCAGCAGCTCAGGGAACACTGAAGCTTTCTTT	CASSSGNTEAFF	12	TRBJ1-1	.	.	TRBV5-1
TGTGCCAGCAGCGCTCGGGGGTCAGATCTCGAGCAGTACTTC	CASSARGSDLEQYF	14	TRBJ2-7	.	.	TRBV6-1
TGTGCCTGGAGTGTGTCAGTCCTCAGGGGCACTGAAGCTTTCTTT	CAWSVSVLRGTEAFF	15	TRBJ1-1	once	.	TRBV30
TGTGCCAGCAGCCGGGTCGGCGAGGAAGCCGGGGAGCTGTTTTTT	CASSRVGEEAGELFF	15	TRBJ2-2	.	.	TRBV14
TGTGCCAGCAGTTACACAGCGGGAGTTGTAACCGACGAGCAGTACTTC	CASSYTAGVVTDEQYF	16	TRBJ2-7	.	TRBD2	TRBV6-5
TGCGCCAGCAGTGAACAGGGGATTAGCAATCAGCCCCAGCATTTT	CASSEQGISNQPQHF	15	TRBJ1-5	.	TRBD1	TRBV10-2
TGTGCCAGCAGTCTAGGGACAGGGCCCACCGGGGAGCTGTTTTTT	CASSLGTGPTGELFF	15	TRBJ2-2	.	TRBD1	TRBV27
TGTGCCAGCAGTTTATTACCAGGTGAAGCTTTCTTT	CASSLLPGEAFF	12	TRBJ1-1	.	.	TRBV27
TGTGCCAGCAGCTTAGCAGCAGGGGCCTCTAATGAAAAACTGTTTTTT	CASSLAAGASNEKLFF	16	TRBJ1-4	few	.	TRBV7-9
TGTGCCAGCAGCCTTACTAGCGGGAGTCTTGATGAGCAGTTCTTC	CASSLTSGSLDEQFF	15	TRBJ2-1	.	TRBD2	TRBV5-4
TGTGCCAGCATGGATTGGGCAGGGGGGCGATTAGAGACCCAGTACTTC	CASMDWAGGRLETQYF	16	TRBJ2-5	few	.	TRBV27
TGTGCCAGCAGTTTTACTAGCGGGAGCTCCTACGAGCAGTACTTC	CASSFTSGSSYEQYF	15	TRBJ2-7	.	TRBD2	TRBV28
TGTGCCAGCAGCCCCGACAAATATGGCTACACCTTC	CASSPDKYGYTF	12	TRBJ1-2	few	.	TRBV5-4
TGTGCCAGCAGCTTGGGAGTGGGACACACAGATACGCAGTATTTT	CASSLGVGHTDTQYF	15	TRBJ2-3	.	.	TRBV5-6
TGTGCCAGCAGCTCGCCGAAGGGGTACGGGACAGGGGGTACCTACGAGCAGTACTTC	CASSSPKGYGTGGTYEQYF	19	TRBJ2-7	.	TRBD1	TRBV7-9